This T cell receptor (beta chain) stems from a study of T cells in Graves' hyperthyroidism and ophthalmopathy. About the research overall: Peripheral blood was collected at initial diagnosis, before any treatment.

Study results and caveats: Median prediction lead before ophthalmopathy onset was 6 to 8 months with the model.

It was uncontrolled infection, other autoimmune disease, pregnancy or lactation that excluded patients. Source material for PBMCs was about 10 ml fresh peripheral blood. Note on this clonotype: The antigen remains undetermined. The junction does not match germline at one end; this may be a read error.

TCR beta CDR3 region amplification was performed from RNA transcripts. The TCR CDR3 was amplified in a first-round RT-PCR using the HTBI primer set. TCRdb reanalysed the multiplex PCR reads using MiXCR and keeps one entry per CDR3 protein. The sample lists about half a million distinct CDR3 sequences; 15% to 20% were seen once. The CDR3 extends over 12 amino acids. CDR1 is SGHRS and CDR2 is YFSETQ in the germline V gene. The source material was blood. The source of this sequence is a woman between 25 and 40 years old with Graves' ophthalmopathy. The chain recombines TRBV5-1 with TRBJ2-7; D unresolved. Here the CDR3 DNA reads TGCGCCACCAGCTTGCTGGGTTACGAGCAGTACTTC. This translates into CATSLLGYEQYF.